This section outlines one T cell receptor beta chain sequence together with its context. Its antigen remains undetermined. Per-base quality was not reported, and no clone a single base away is much larger than it. This entry is derived from a study of shared T cell receptors in the human thymus (dated by TCRdb to the early 2020s). Describing the broader study: The study examined how self-reactive, shared T-cell receptor alpha chains are generated in the human thymus.

The library was prepared using the immunoSEQ multiplex PCR assay. TCRdb mirrors the immuneACCESS table, restricted to in-frame sequences. Some clones are absent from its copies; in checked studies, under half trace to an unresolved V gene, and the reason for the others is unknown. The sample table shows about 610,000 clones, and roughly 90% are seen once. The ten largest clones capture 0.0095% to 0.012% of the sample. These sequences were also reported in another study, on human thymus T cells. The second study, in turn, reports: In Finland, the donors were immunologically healthy infants who were having open corrective cardiac surgery for congenital heart defects. The thymus tissue came from surgical resects taken out during corrective cardiac surgery. V and J gene segment usage appeared biased in both thymic and peripheral blood repertoires. The related research reported highly overlapping thymic TCR repertoires among unrelated individuals. The study described the TCR alpha and beta repertoires in roughly 8 infant thymus samples and a few matching peripheral blood samples. The infant donors were about 7 to 244 days old, and the cohort included five or six males and a couple of females. After being mechanically released from the tissue, thymocytes were kept at -70 degrees C in pellets of about 8.5-34 million cells. A QIAsymphony instrument was used to extract genomic DNA from frozen cell pellets. Using the immunoSEQ multiplex PCR assay, the TCRB and TCRAD loci were amplified from a standardized quantity of quality-controlled genomic DNA. The amplicons covered the V(D)J region and were long enough to include the CDR3 and to identify the V and J genes. The commercial immunoSEQ service was used to sequence amplicons on an Illumina platform. Corrections for primer bias and sequencing errors followed previously described methods, while TCRAD and TCRB definitions were based on the IMGT database. Analysis of the repertoires was done with immunoSEQ Analyzer 3.0 and VDJTools and included basic statistics, V/J segment usage, diversity estimates, rarefaction and pairwise overlap. Chao1, ChaoE, Efron-Thisted, Shannon and inverse Simpson indices were used to estimate diversity, which was also estimated on datasets down-sampled to the smallest sample. Repertoire overlap was determined by strict matching of CDR3 nucleotide sequence, V gene and J gene, and Jaccard-based multidimensional scaling clustering was applied. On average, roughly 890,000 unique TCRB clonotypes were obtained from thymus samples, compared with 70,000 to 100,000 from blood samples.

The source of this sequence is a boy in the first two years of life with a congenital heart defect. Donor details come from another sample of the same person, matched by shared clones. Sample: thymocytes.

The nucleotides read TGTGCCAGCTCACCCCGGGACAGGGTAACCAACATTCAGTACTTC. It encodes CASSPRDRVTNIQYF. Rearrangement joined TRBV18 to TRBJ2-4, with 9 middle bases fitting TRBD1. CDR1 and CDR2 were assigned from the germline V gene as KGHSH and LQKENI. Trimming accounts for 3 bases at V and 7 bases at J, while the number of junction bases matched to no gene is 7. The cysteine opens and the phenylalanine closes a CDR3 of 15 amino acids. Only CDR3 DNA is held: 45 bases, read in frame from base 1.